The 3 T cell receptor beta chains given below trace back to one sample, sequenced in a study of shared clonotypes between healthy human individuals. Sequencing used immunoSEQ multiplex PCR; TCRdb keeps in-frame clones, though not all of them. The table shows about 600,000 clones, with 97% occurring only once. Sequencing was done on a sample of naive CD4+ T cells sorted from blood. Noted subset: CD45RA+ positively selected. The receptors come from a woman in her twenties or thirties in good health.

The rearrangement joins TRBV7-9 to TRBJ2-5; D is perhaps TRBD1 or TRBD2 (5 bases each). Judging by the DNA end, TRBJ2-7 fits better; the J call may be wrong. CDR1 is SEHNR, CDR2 FQNEAQ, per germline (reference sequence). CDR3 length: 13 amino acids. The CDR3 loop is CASSPGRAYEQYF. The DNA of the CDR3 is TGTGCCAGCAGCCCGGGGCGGGCCTACGAGCAGTACTTC.

This clone was found once. In nucleotides, the CDR3 is TGCGCCAGCAGCTTCTCGGATGGTAATGAAAAACTGTTTTTT. As protein: CASSFSDGNEKLFF. This chain connects TRBV5-1 to TRBJ1-4; unclear D gene. The germline V and J ends were trimmed by 2 bases and 4 bases, with 9 bases remaining between them. From germline, CDR1 is SGHRS and CDR2 YFSETQ. The CDR3 has 14 amino acids.

The chain uses TRBV4-1 and TRBJ2-2, with D hard to call. CDR1 and CDR2 (germline): MGHRA, YSYEKL. V lost 0 bases to trimming and J lost 1 base, with 9 bases between them. The CDR3 is made up of 16 amino acids. CDR3 nucleotide sequence: TGCGCCAGCAGCCAAGATCTTACTAAGAACACCGGGGAGCTGTTTTTT. This translates into CASSQDLTKNTGELFF.